The entry below describes one T cell receptor beta chain. Per the germline V gene, CDR1 is ENHRY and CDR2 is SYGVKD. V was clipped by 5 bases and J by 8 bases; unmatched bases: 5. The length of the CDR3 is 14 residues. In the original analysis: Amplified reference gene primers provided the basis for estimating nucleated cell counts. Clones were read by immunoSEQ multiplex PCR, and TCRdb kept only the in-frame ones, dropping some. V, J and clone size are taken as reported in that table, and D and trimming were inferred from the DNA itself. Of roughly 130,000 clones listed, more than 70% are singletons. This entry comes from a study of blood T cell repertoires in COVID-19. Turning to the study itself: Material from acute and convalescent COVID-19 was sourced from the United States, Italy and Spain. T cells, B-cell-depleted T cells, or PBMCs provided the cDNA or gDNA that served as material.

V is TRBV10-3 and J is TRBJ1-6; 8 bases match TRBD1. The clonotype originates from a woman in her sixties or seventies with acute or convalescent COVID-19. The sample comprised peripheral blood. DNA of the CDR3: TGTGCCATCAGTTACAGGGGGAAGGATTCACCCCTCCACTTT. Translating it yields CAISYRGKDSPLHF.